This paragraph reports one T cell receptor beta chain. This clone was detected only a few times. The antigen it recognizes is unknown. No base quality values were provided; no much bigger clone lies one nucleotide off. The immunoSEQ Assay, a bias-controlled multiplex PCR, was used to amplify TCRbeta CDR3 regions from genomic DNA. The study's processing was this. The number of nucleated cells in each sample was estimated from the amplification of reference gene primers within the assay. To quantify the absolute abundance of each unique TCRbeta CDR3 rearrangement, sequence reads were collapsed and filtered. For each sample, productive Simpson clonality was calculated by taking the square root of Simpson's diversity index across productive rearrangements. TCRdb re-hosts the immuneACCESS table, in-frame sequences only. Its copies lack some clones; in the studies checked, an unresolved V gene accounts for under half of them, and the cause for the rest is not known. That table is the source of V, J and clone size, and D and trimming were worked out from the DNA. This sample has tens of thousands of clones in its table, and approximately 85% of those were observed once. Of the sample, approximately 4.8% is held by the ten largest clones.

The germline V gene specifies MDHEN as CDR1 and SYDVKM as CDR2. Unmatched junction bases come to 17, with V trimmed by 3 bases and J by 0 bases. The CDR3 numbers 22 residues from cysteine through phenylalanine. Just CDR3 DNA is preserved here, 66 bases in frame from base 1. This specimen comes from a study of blood T cell repertoires in COVID-19 (dated by TCRdb to the early 2020s). About the study as a whole: Samples covering the acute and convalescent phases of COVID-19 were provided by collaborators in the United States, Italy and Spain. The material from the prospective study consisted of cDNA or gDNA derived from T cells, B-cell-depleted T cells, or PBMCs. A de-identified subject ID, COVID-19 status, age in years and sex were almost always included in the sample metadata. The repertoires were released in a freely available public database meant as a resource for research on the immune response to SARS-CoV-2. Deeply sampled blood TCRbeta repertoires from subjects exposed to, actively infected with, or recovered from COVID-19 were included in the dataset. Where HLA class I and class II types were available, the types were taken from metadata supplied by the sample provider, not from assay-based typing. The samples were drawn from the first 160 participants of the ongoing ImmuneRACE study and from roughly 1,300 subjects provided by 6 global collaborators.

The paper as a whole reports these results and caveats: How much clinical and demographic metadata was included differed by source and by participant, and the metadata was provided uncurated.

Whole blood was collected in K2EDTA tubes by collaborating institutions according to the institutions' own protocols. For TCRbeta analysis, collaborators shipped samples as frozen whole blood, isolated PBMCs, or DNA extracted from either of those sample types. The rearranged segments are TRBV28 and TRBJ2-4, and 13 junction bases match TRBD2. The clonotype comes from a man older than 75 with acute or convalescent COVID-19. What was sequenced was peripheral blood. The base sequence is TGTGCCAGCAGTTTTGGTACCGGACTAGCGGGGGCCGCAAACTTAGCCAAAAACATTCAGTACTTC. Translated, it gives CASSFGTGLAGAANLAKNIQYF.